In its sample, the clone carrying this TCR beta chain was seen a few times. Its specificity is unknown. The data are from a study of blood T cells in healthy people across ages. Study-level points and caveats: In long-lived donors, naive CD4+ cell counts and diversity exceeded those of aged donors. A strong correlation between TCR beta diversity and naive T cell percentage was seen.

A second PCR, run for roughly 6 to 11 cycles, used a sample-barcoded 5' primer plus a J-beta primer mix. TCRdb reprocessed the 5' RACE reads with MiXCR, giving one entry per CDR3 protein. The sample contains 1.5 million or so distinct CDR3 sequences, roughly 43% of which appear only once. Each sample used at least 6 million PBMCs. V lost 5 bases and J 4 bases, leaving 17 bases between the germline ends. The CDR3 spans 15 residues. The sequence came from a young woman in good health. Sequencing input: blood. The chain is built from TRBV12-3 or TRBV12-4 and TRBJ2-5; D may match TRBD1 or TRBD2 (5 bases each). Here the CDR3 reads CASSPSGRGVETQYF. CDR3 nucleotide sequence: TGTGCCAGCAGTCCCAGCGGAAGGGGCGTAGAGACCCAGTACTTC.